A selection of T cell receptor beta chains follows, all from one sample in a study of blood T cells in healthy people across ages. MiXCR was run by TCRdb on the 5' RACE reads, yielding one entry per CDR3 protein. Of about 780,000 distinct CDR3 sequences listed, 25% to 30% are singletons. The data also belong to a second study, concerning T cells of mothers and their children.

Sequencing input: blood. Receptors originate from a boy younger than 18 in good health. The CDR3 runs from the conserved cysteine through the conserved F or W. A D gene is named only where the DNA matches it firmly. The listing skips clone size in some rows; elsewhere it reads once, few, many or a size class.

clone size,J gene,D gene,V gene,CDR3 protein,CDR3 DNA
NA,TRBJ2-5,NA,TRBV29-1,CSIGANQETQYF,TGCAGCATAGGCGCAAACCAAGAGACCCAGTACTTC
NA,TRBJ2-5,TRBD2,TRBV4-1,CASSHHPKGLAGIGKETQYF,TGCGCCAGCAGCCACCACCCCAAGGGGCTAGCGGGAATAGGAAAAGAGACCCAGTACTTC
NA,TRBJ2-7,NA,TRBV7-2,CASSLVGQVAYEQYF,TGTGCCAGCAGCTTAGTTGGGCAGGTCGCCTACGAGCAGTACTTC
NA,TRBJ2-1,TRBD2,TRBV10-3,CAISEWTSGGAGQFF,TGTGCCATCAGTGAGTGGACTAGCGGGGGGGCCGGACAGTTCTTC
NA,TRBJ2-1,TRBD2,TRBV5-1,CASSLRAGEDNEQFF,TGCGCCAGCAGCTTGAGAGCGGGGGAGGACAATGAGCAGTTCTTC
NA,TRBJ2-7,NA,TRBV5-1,CASSLPGRGVSEQYF,TGCGCCAGCAGCTTGCCTGGCAGAGGGGTGAGCGAGCAGTACTTC
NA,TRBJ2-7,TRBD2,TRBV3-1,CASSQALASGPSYEQYF,TGTGCCAGCAGCCAAGCGTTGGCTAGCGGGCCCTCCTACGAGCAGTACTTC
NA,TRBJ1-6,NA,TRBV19,CASSKVWENSPLHF,TGTGCCAGTAGTAAGGTCTGGGAAAATTCACCCCTCCACTTT
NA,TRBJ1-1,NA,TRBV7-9,CASSPHRGGQLEAFF,TGTGCCAGCAGCCCACATCGGGGGGGCCAGCTTGAAGCTTTCTTT
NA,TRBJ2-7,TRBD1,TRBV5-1,CASSTARDSVTYEQYF,TGCGCCAGCAGCACCGCCCGGGACAGCGTGACCTACGAGCAGTACTTC
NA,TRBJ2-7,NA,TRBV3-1,CASSSHGRPGEQYF,TGTGCCAGCAGCTCGCACGGACGGCCGGGAGAGCAGTACTTC
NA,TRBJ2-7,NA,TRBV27,CASSLIGASRSYEQYF,TGTGCCAGCAGTTTAATCGGGGCCTCAAGATCTTACGAGCAGTACTTC
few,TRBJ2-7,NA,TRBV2,CASSDPGTYEQYF,TGTGCCAGCAGCGACCCCGGGACCTACGAGCAGTACTTC
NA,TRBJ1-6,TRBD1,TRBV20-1,CSATTGDYNSPLHF,TGCAGTGCTACCACAGGGGACTATAATTCACCCCTCCACTTT
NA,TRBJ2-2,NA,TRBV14,CASSQLLYNGELFF,TGTGCCAGCAGCCAGTTGCTTTACAACGGGGAGCTGTTTTTT
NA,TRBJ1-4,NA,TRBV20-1,CSARDLTDPGGLDEKLFF,TGCAGTGCTAGAGATTTGACCGATCCGGGGGGGCTAGATGAAAAACTGTTTTTT
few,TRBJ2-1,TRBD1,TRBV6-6,CASSSRDRLNEQFF,TGCGCCAGCAGTTCCCGGGACAGACTCAATGAGCAGTTCTTC
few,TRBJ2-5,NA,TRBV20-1,CSAGVGSQETQYF,TGCAGTGCCGGGGTGGGGTCCCAAGAGACCCAGTACTTC
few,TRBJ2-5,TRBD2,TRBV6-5,CASTDGGWSETQYF,TGTGCCAGCACCGACGGGGGGTGGTCTGAGACCCAGTACTTC
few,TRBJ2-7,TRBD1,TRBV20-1,CSAREGTGGREQYF,TGCAGTGCTAGAGAAGGGACAGGGGGCCGGGAGCAGTACTTC
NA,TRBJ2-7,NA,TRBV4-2,CASSQTNGYEQYF,TGTGCCAGCAGCCAAACGAACGGCTACGAGCAGTACTTC
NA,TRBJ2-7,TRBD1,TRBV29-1,CSVEGQGKSYEQYF,TGCAGCGTTGAAGGACAGGGAAAGTCCTACGAGCAGTACTTC
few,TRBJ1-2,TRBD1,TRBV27,CASAGQVKDYGYTF,TGTGCCAGCGCTGGACAGGTCAAGGACTATGGCTACACCTTC
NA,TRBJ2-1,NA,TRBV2,CATKADSNEQFF,TGTGCCACCAAAGCGGACTCCAATGAGCAGTTCTTC
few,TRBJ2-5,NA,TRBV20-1,CSARDGAKETQYF,TGCAGTGCTAGAGATGGGGCAAAAGAGACCCAGTACTTC
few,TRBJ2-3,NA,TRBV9,CASSVVGGEVDTQYF,TGTGCCAGCAGCGTCGTCGGCGGGGAGGTAGATACGCAGTATTTT
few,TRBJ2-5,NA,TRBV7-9,CASSLYNRDQETQYF,TGTGCCAGCAGCTTATACAACAGGGACCAAGAGACCCAGTACTTC
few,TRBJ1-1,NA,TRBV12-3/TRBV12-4,CASSSRESTEAFF,TGTGCCAGCAGTTCCAGAGAGAGCACTGAAGCTTTCTTT
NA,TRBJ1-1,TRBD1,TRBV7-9,CASSDGQGVNTEAFF,TGTGCCAGCAGCGATGGACAGGGGGTGAACACTGAAGCTTTCTTT
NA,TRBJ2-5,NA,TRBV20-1,CSASAGEGPFLEAQYF,TGCAGTGCTAGTGCAGGGGAAGGCCCCTTCCTAGAGGCCCAGTACTTC
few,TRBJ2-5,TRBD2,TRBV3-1,CASSRPGTTYYQYF,TGTGCCAGCAGCCGCCCCGGGACTACATACTACCAGTACTTC
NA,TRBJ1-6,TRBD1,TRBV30,CAWRPGQGSYNSPLHF,TGTGCCTGGCGCCCGGGACAGGGCTCCTATAATTCACCCCTCCACTTT
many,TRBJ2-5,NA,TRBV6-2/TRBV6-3,CATFRETQYF,TGTGCCACCTTCCGAGAGACCCAGTACTTC
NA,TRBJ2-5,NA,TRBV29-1,CSVAGQPQETQCF,TGCAGCGTTGCGGGGCAGCCCCAAGAGACCCAGTGCTTC
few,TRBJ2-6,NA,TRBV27,CASTPVSPFGANVLTF,TGTGCCAGCACCCCCGTAAGTCCGTTTGGGGCCAACGTCCTGACTTTC
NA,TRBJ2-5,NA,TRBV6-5,CASSYDRVQETQYF,TGTGCCAGCAGTTACGATCGGGTTCAGGAGACCCAGTACTTC
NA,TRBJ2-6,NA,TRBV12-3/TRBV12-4,CAMRVSGANVLTF,TGTGCCATGCGAGTCTCTGGGGCCAACGTCCTGACTTTC